The 17 T cell receptor beta chains presented below share a single source sample, sequenced in a study of cytomegalovirus exposure and HLA in healthy donors. The PCR made use of 60 Vbeta and 13 Jbeta primers. Assay: immunoSEQ multiplex PCR; the TCRdb copy retains only in-frame clones and omits some. The data contain some 63,000 clones, 75% to 85% of them singletons. Sequenced sample: PBMCs. Source of these receptors: a human donor in good health.

The chain links TRBV5-1 to TRBJ2-7, with D unresolved. This CDR3 is 11 amino acids long. From germline, CDR1 is SGHRS and CDR2 YFSETQ. V lost 4 bases and J 5 bases, leaving 7 bases between the germline ends. In nucleotides, the CDR3 is TGCGCCAGCAGCCTCTTCGACGAGCAGTACTTC. This translates into CASSLFDEQYF.

With regard to this clone: At one boundary the junction diverges from the germline segment, which might be a read error. V is TRBV7-9 and J is TRBJ1-1; TRBD1 matches 7 bases. The CDR3 runs to 18 residues. Germline CDR1 is SEHNR and CDR2 is FQNEAQ (reference sequence). The CDR3 region is CSSSSTGDAKSLNTEAFF. CDR3 nucleotide sequence: TGTTCCAGCAGCTCCACAGGGGATGCAAAAAGTTTGAACACTGAAGCTTTCTTT.

Here the CDR3 DNA reads TGTGCCAGCAGCTTAGCCGTCTACGAGCAGTACTTC. Its translation is CASSLAVYEQYF. The gene calls are TRBV7-2 and TRBJ2-5, with no clear D. The J call may not be correct, given that the DNA end is closer to TRBJ2-7. From germline, CDR1 is SGHTA and CDR2 FQGNSA. The CDR3 is 12 amino acids.

The chain combines TRBV7-3 with TRBJ2-7; TRBD2 matches 9 bases. This CDR3 region has 16 residues. V gave up 2 bases and J gave up 1 base; unmatched junction bases: 6. In germline, CDR1 is SGHTA, CDR2 FQGTGA. This CDR3 is CASSLWLAGLSYEQYF. The CDR3 region has the DNA TGTGCCAGCAGCTTATGGCTAGCGGGACTATCCTACGAGCAGTACTTC.

The chain employs TRBV4-3 and TRBJ1-2; TRBD1 aligns across 8 bases. The germline CDR1 and CDR2 sequences are LGHNA and YSLEER. This CDR3 has 16 residues. V lost 0 bases and J lost 4; bases outside the gene matches: 7. The CDR3 coding sequence is TGCGCCAGCAGCCAAGACTCGGACAGGGTGGTCTATGGCTACACCTTC. As protein: CASSQDSDRVVYGYTF.

This clone was recorded once. The J gene is TRBJ2-1, the V gene TRBV6-5, with D tentatively TRBD2 (6 bases). Germline CDR1 reads MNHEY; CDR2 reads SVGAGI. The CDR3 spans 16 residues. Trimming cost V 1 base and J 4 bases, with 14 bases left between them. The CDR3 loop reads CASSYLSRDLYNEQFF. For the CDR3, the DNA is TGTGCCAGCAGTTACTTGTCGCGGGACCTATACAATGAGCAGTTCTTC.

The V and J genes are TRBV2 and TRBJ1-5; no definite D call. Germline V lookup: CDR1 SNHLY, CDR2 FYNNEI. The ends were cut back, 2 bases at V and 3 bases at J, with 8 bases in the middle. There are 14 residues in the CDR3. As DNA, the CDR3 is TGTGCCAGCAGTGAACGGGGTAACAATCAGCCCCAGCATTTT. It is translated as CASSERGNNQPQHF.

The chain has TRBV11-2 and TRBJ1-1, with D perhaps TRBD1 (5 bases). Per the germline V gene, CDR1 is SGHAT and CDR2 is FQNNGV. This CDR3 is built from 14 residues. Deletions cut 2 bases from V and 5 bases from J, with 12 bases between. CDR3 nucleotides: TGTGCCAGCAGCTTACGGTCACGGGGGACTGAAGCTTTCTTT. Residues: CASSLRSRGTEAFF.

V is TRBV5-5 and J is TRBJ1-1; 8 positions agree with TRBD1. V dropped 0 bases and J dropped 2; count of bases not matched to a gene: 3. This CDR3 comprises 15 residues. Germline V gene lookup returns CDR1 SGHKS and CDR2 YYEKEE (reference sequence). The CDR3 loop is CASSLVDRGNTEAFF. The CDR3 nucleotides read TGTGCCAGCAGCTTGGTTGACAGGGGAAACACTGAAGCTTTCTTT.

The V gene is TRBV7-8, the J gene TRBJ1-5; D is ambiguous. The germline V gene encodes CDR1 SGHVS and CDR2 FQNEAQ. Trimming left V 2 bases short and J 5 bases short, with 13 bases between. This CDR3 spans 15 amino acids. The CDR3 coding sequence is TGTGCCAGCAGCTTAATCGACTCCCCCTATCAGCCCCAGCATTTT. It codes for CASSLIDSPYQPQHF.

Only a few counts were recorded for this clone. The chain combines TRBV15 with TRBJ2-1; possibly TRBD2 for D (5 bases). Germline assignment: CDR1 LNHNV and CDR2 YYDKDF (reference sequence). Trimming left V 6 bases short and J 0 bases short, with 15 bases between. CDR3 length: 16 amino acids. CDR3 amino acids: CATSPIAPPSYNEQFF. The CDR3 region has the DNA TGTGCCACCAGTCCTATAGCGCCACCCTCCTACAATGAGCAGTTCTTC.

As for this clone: The junction differs from germline at one of its ends, possibly a read error. The chain carries TRBV20-1 and TRBJ1-6; D is unresolved. The CDR3 has 10 residues. Germline assignment: CDR1 DFQATT and CDR2 SNEGSKA (reference sequence). The CDR3 DNA is TGCAGTGCTAGAACCTCTTTTGGCGGGTTT. Its protein product is CSARTSFGGF.

The chain recombines TRBV2 with TRBJ2-5; TRBD2 matches 11 bases. V shed 6 bases, J shed 5 bases, and the junction held 8 bases outside the gene matches. The germline CDR1 and CDR2 sequences are SNHLY and FYNNEI. The CDR3 has 15 residues. CDR3 sequence reads: CASSVQTSGVETQYF. CDR3 sequence (DNA): TGTGCCAGCAGCGTTCAGACTAGCGGGGTCGAGACCCAGTACTTC. The whole variable domain, remainder taken from reference TRBV2 and TRBJ2-5, is EPEVTQTPSHQVTQMGQEVILRCVPISNHLYFYWYRQILGQKVEFLVSFYNNEISEKSEIFDDQFSVERPDGSNFTLKIRSTKLEDSAMYFCASSVQTSGVETQYFGPGTRLLVL.

CDR3 nucleotides: TGCGCCAGCAGCCTCATGACTAGCGTAACCTACGAGCAGTACTTC. As protein: CASSLMTSVTYEQYF. The chain links TRBV5-1 to TRBJ2-7; 8 bases map to TRBD2. The CDR3 has 15 residues. V dropped 4 bases and J dropped 2; count of bases not matched to a gene: 8. Germline V gene data show CDR1 as SGHRS and CDR2 as YFSETQ.

This rearrangement joins TRBV6-1 to TRBJ2-1; 9 nucleotides line up with TRBD2. This CDR3 contains 15 residues. The germline CDR1 and CDR2 sequences are MNHNS and SASEGT. The trim removed 7 bases at V and 2 bases at J, leaving 6 bases unmatched. As DNA, the CDR3 is TGTGCCAGCAAAGAACTAGCGGGTACCTACAATGAGCAGTTCTTC. It specifies CASKELAGTYNEQFF.

This clone showed up just once. The chain couples TRBV27 to TRBJ1-5, with 7 bases that match TRBD1. Germline CDR1 and CDR2: MNHEY and SMNVEV (reference sequence). After removal of 2 bases from V and 7 bases from J, the junction contained 11 bases not matched to a gene. The CDR3 sequence is 16 residues long. In DNA form, the CDR3 reads TGTGCCAGCAGTTTAAAGTGGACAGGCTCGGGACAGCCCCAGCATTTT. It is translated as CASSLKWTGSGQPQHF.

This chain links TRBV14 with TRBJ2-5, with 9 positions matching TRBD2. The end of the DNA is better explained by TRBJ2-7, so the J call may be wrong. CDR1 SGHDN and CDR2 FVKESK come from the germline V gene. The CDR3 spans 18 residues. The CDR3 sequence: CASSPFGSVQRGDYEQYF. DNA for the CDR3: TGTGCCAGCAGCCCATTCGGTAGTGTCCAGCGGGGGGACTACGAGCAGTACTTC.